This entry concerns a single T cell receptor (beta chain). Its antigen is not known. These data are taken from a study of neurological immune-mediated disorders. Study results and caveats: HTLV-1-associated myelopathy displayed the greatest TCR clonal expansion, and multiple sclerosis exhibited the smallest, lower than that of healthy controls.

The cDNA was produced through 5'RACE with 10-nucleotide random UMIs. Every sequencing run produced over 160 million TCR-beta sequences, and the sequences from any one run covered 15-18 subjects. One entry per CDR3 protein, called by TCRdb with MiXCR from the 5' RACE reads. The data show some 46,000 distinct CDR3 sequences, 10% to 13% seen once. The CDR3 contains 12 residues. Trimming cost V 7 bases and J 6 bases, with 13 bases left between them. Germline CDR1 is MRHNA and CDR2 is SNTAGT. The genes are TRBV6-4 and TRBJ2-7; D not resolved. The source of this sequence is a man between 65 and 85 years old with HTLV-1-associated myelopathy (HAM/TSP). Sequenced sample: PBMCs. In nucleotides, the CDR3 is TGTGCCAGCACAGTCACCCTCCCCGAGCAGTACTTC. The encoded protein is CASTVTLPEQYF.